These 11 T cell receptor beta chains originate from one sample sequenced in a study of EBV T-cell therapy then PD-1 blockade in nasopharyngeal carcinoma. Profiled with immunoSEQ multiplex PCR; TCRdb holds only in-frame clones, not every one. The profile shows 20,000 to 25,000 clones, 82% of them singletons. Documented treatment: AdE1-LMPpoly-expanded autologous EBV-specific T-cell therapy followed by anti-PD-1 nivolumab. Antigens for these TCRs are unknown. The starting material was CD8+ T cells from blood, obtained at day -245 from a patient whose treatment included autologous EBV-specific T cells and nivolumab. Receptor source: a man aged 35-49 years with nasopharyngeal carcinoma.

The rearrangement links TRBV7-6 to TRBJ2-7, with a possible D match to TRBD2 (6 bases). Deletions cut 5 bases from V and 0 bases from J, with 17 bases between. This CDR3 is built from 16 residues. CDR1 and CDR2 from the germline V gene are SGHVS and FNYEAQ. CDR3 nucleotide sequence: TGTGCCAGCAGCCCCGGCGGGGCCCTGAGCTCCTACGAGCAGTACTTC. It codes for CASSPGGALSSYEQYF.

V gene TRBV24-1 combines with J gene TRBJ1-3; the D is unclear. This CDR3 has 13 residues. V lost 7 bases and J 8 bases, leaving 14 bases between the germline ends. Germline lookup yields CDR1 KGHDR and CDR2 SFDVKD. The CDR3, as DNA: TGTGCCACCAGCCTCTCGGGCCAAGACACCATATATTTT. Protein product: CATSLSGQDTIYF.

This clone is classed as medium-sized. V gene TRBV9 combines with J gene TRBJ2-6; no clear D. The CDR3 runs to 17 residues. The germline V and J ends were trimmed by 0 bases and 0 bases, with 10 bases remaining between them. Germline CDR1 SGDLS, CDR2 YYNGEE. In DNA form, the CDR3 reads TGTGCCAGCAGCGTAGAGTTCGGAGACTCTGGGGCCAACGTCCTGACTTTC. Translation gives CASSVEFGDSGANVLTF.

This clone has only a few counts. The chain joins TRBV28 to TRBJ2-5, with D possibly being TRBD1 (5 bases). The CDR3 has 15 residues. Germline CDR1 reads MDHEN; CDR2 reads SYDVKM. Between the trimmed V and J ends, which lost 7 bases and 2 bases, there was a span of 17 bases. The DNA of the CDR3 is TGTGCCAGCACCCCGCAGGGTCGTGCACAAGAGACCCAGTACTTC. Encoded protein: CASTPQGRAQETQYF.

V is TRBV2 and J is TRBJ2-5; D might be TRBD1 (6 bases). The CDR3 runs to 14 residues. From germline, CDR1 is SNHLY and CDR2 FYNNEI. The V and J ends lost 1 base and 5 bases respectively, with 11 bases between them. CDR3 in amino acids: CASSEGPGGETQYF. CDR3 DNA: TGTGCCAGCAGTGAAGGCCCTGGGGGCGAGACCCAGTACTTC.

This clone was seen a few times. This chain connects TRBV7-9 to TRBJ2-2; 14 nucleotides align to TRBD2. The V gene's germline CDR1 is SEHNR and CDR2 FQNEAQ (reference sequence). This CDR3 spans 14 amino acids. CDR3 sequence reads: CAIGTSGGSGELFF. The CDR3 bases are TGTGCTATTGGGACTAGCGGGGGATCCGGGGAGCTGTTTTTT.

The chain links TRBV15 to TRBJ2-5; D is perhaps TRBD2 (5 bases). Trimming stripped 0 bases from V and 5 bases from J, with 10 bases between. The CDR3 has 14 residues. CDR1 and CDR2 from the germline V gene are LNHNV and YYDKDF (reference sequence). CDR3 DNA sequence: TGTGCCACCAGCAGAGATCGGACTGAGGAGACCCAGTACTTC. Its translation is CATSRDRTEETQYF.

The chain recombines TRBV7-6 with TRBJ2-7; D is possibly TRBD1 (6 bases). CDR1 and CDR2 from the germline V gene are SGHVS and FNYEAQ. V shed 5 bases and J shed 4 bases, with 15 bases lying between them. The CDR3 contains 14 residues. The CDR3 here is CASSPRQDPYEQYF. The CDR3, as DNA: TGTGCCAGCAGCCCAAGACAGGATCCTTACGAGCAGTACTTC.

The CDR3 is CASSSGTGGSYEQYF. The DNA for the CDR3 is TGTGCCAGCAGTTCCGGGACAGGGGGTTCCTACGAGCAGTACTTC. J is TRBJ2-7 and V is TRBV27, with TRBD1 matching over 11 bases. The CDR3 is 15 residues long. Unmatched junction bases numbered 3, after V lost 4 bases and J lost 1 base. The germline V gene has CDR1 MNHEY and CDR2 SMNVEV (reference sequence).

The rearrangement joins TRBV6-4 to TRBJ1-2; D not certain. The CDR3 loop spans 17 amino acids. Germline V gives CDR1 MRHNA, CDR2 SNTAGT. Trimming stripped 2 bases from V and 4 bases from J, with 20 bases between. This CDR3 reads CASSDHNWSAGTYGYTF. As DNA, the CDR3 is TGTGCCAGCAGTGACCACAACTGGTCTGCGGGTACCTATGGCTACACCTTC.

The chain employs TRBV10-3 and TRBJ1-2; D unresolved. Germline V lookup: CDR1 ENHRY, CDR2 SYGVKD. This CDR3 contains 11 residues. The V end was cut by 7 bases, the J end by 8 bases, with 11 bases between. The CDR3 is CAINGVRGYTF. The CDR3 DNA reads TGTGCCATCAACGGGGTGCGGGGCTACACCTTC.